The rows below give T cell receptor beta chains drawn from one sample of a study of blood T cell repertoires in COVID-19. The assay was immunoSEQ multiplex PCR, and TCRdb's table has in-frame clones only and misses some. The table lists some 230,000 clones, more than 85% of them singletons. Sequenced: peripheral blood. The receptors here all came from a woman in her 50s with COVID-19, enrolled during active disease. Both conserved end residues are part of each CDR3. The D gene is left open where the match is weak. A clone size is listed for some rows: how often the clone was seen (once, few, many), or a class if it is expanded.

d_call,j_call,clone_size,v_call,cdr3_aa,cdr3_nt
TRBD2,TRBJ2-1,-,TRBV6-5,CASSPLAGGAGEQFF,TGTGCCAGCAGTCCGCTAGCGGGGGGGGCTGGTGAGCAGTTCTTC
-,TRBJ2-5,-,TRBV5-5,CASSLSEETQYF,TGTGCCAGCAGCTTGTCAGAAGAGACCCAGTACTTC
TRBD1,TRBJ2-7,-,TRBV27,CASSPGQPYEQYF,TGTGCCAGCAGTCCGGGACAGCCCTACGAGCAGTACTTC
-,TRBJ1-3,-,TRBV19,CASSSTANSGNTIYF,TGTGCCAGTAGTTCGACAGCTAACTCTGGAAACACCATATATTTT
TRBD1,TRBJ2-7,-,TRBV5-8,CASSSGQMFSLEQYF,TGTGCCAGCAGCTCGGGACAGATGTTCTCCCTCGAGCAGTACTTC
-,TRBJ2-6,-,TRBV7-2,CASSLVAPEVAGANVLTF,TGTGCCAGCAGCTTGGTAGCTCCTGAGGTAGCTGGGGCCAACGTCCTGACTTTC
TRBD1,TRBJ1-2,few,TRBV9,CASSVGTGGLVSYGYTF,TGTGCCAGCAGCGTCGGGACAGGGGGCCTCGTGAGCTATGGCTACACCTTC
TRBD2,TRBJ2-2,-,TRBV28,CASSFPGPGLVAGELFF,TGTGCCAGCAGTTTCCCAGGACCGGGACTAGTAGCCGGGGAGCTGTTTTTT
TRBD2,TRBJ2-5,-,TRBV4-1,CASSQDDVPGLAGGGETQYF,TGCGCCAGCAGCCAAGACGACGTCCCGGGACTAGCGGGGGGAGGTGAGACCCAGTACTTC
-,TRBJ2-7,-,TRBV3-1/TRBV3-2,CASSQDHRGRGSYEQYF,TGTGCCAGCAGCCAAGATCATAGAGGGCGCGGATCCTACGAGCAGTACTTC
-,TRBJ2-1,-,TRBV6-6,CASSSLANEQFF,TGTGCCAGCAGCTCACTAGCCAATGAGCAGTTCTTC
TRBD1,TRBJ2-1,-,TRBV6-5,CASLRTGTYNEQFF,TGTGCCAGCCTTCGGACAGGAACCTACAATGAGCAGTTCTTC
-,TRBJ1-4,-,TRBV27,CASSLSITGIREKLFF,TGTGCCAGCAGTTTATCGATAACAGGGATAAGAGAAAAACTGTTTTTT
-,TRBJ2-3,-,TRBV30,CAWSVPISYFTDTQYF,TGTGCCTGGAGTGTTCCGATTTCCTATTTCACAGATACGCAGTATTTT
-,TRBJ1-1,-,TRBV5-5,CASSPPGRRGVRTEAFF,TGTGCCAGCAGCCCCCCCGGGCGGCGGGGAGTACGGACTGAAGCTTTCTTT
-,TRBJ2-1,-,TRBV30,CAWSLGRYNEQFF,TGTGCCTGGAGTCTAGGTCGATACAATGAGCAGTTCTTC
-,TRBJ2-3,-,TRBV9,CASSVDGGRGGWDTQYF,TGTGCCAGCAGCGTAGATGGGGGCAGGGGTGGATGGGATACGCAGTATTTT
-,TRBJ1-2,-,TRBV7-9,CASSLGSGNYGYTF,TGTGCCAGCAGCTTAGGGTCAGGGAACTATGGCTACACCTTC
TRBD1,TRBJ1-1,-,TRBV19,CASSPWTGEAFF,TGTGCCAGTAGTCCTTGGACAGGGGAAGCTTTCTTT
-,TRBJ1-3,few,TRBV4-1,CASSQVAASSGNTIYF,TGCGCCAGCAGCCAAGTTGCGGCAAGCTCTGGAAACACCATATATTTT
TRBD2,TRBJ2-2,-,TRBV7-8,CASSLQRGTNTGELFF,TGTGCCAGCAGCCTTCAGCGGGGGACGAACACCGGGGAGCTGTTTTTT
-,TRBJ1-1,-,TRBV7-8,CASSLLFRAVNTEAFF,TGTGCCAGCAGCTTACTATTCAGGGCGGTAAACACTGAAGCTTTCTTT